Following are 3 T cell receptor beta chains from one sample sequenced in a study of shared clonotypes between healthy human individuals. Using immunoSEQ multiplex PCR, the repertoire was profiled, and TCRdb retains in-frame clones only, with some absent. Among approximately 1,000,000 clones listed, approximately 80% were seen once. Sequencing was carried out using memory CD4+ T cells from PBMCs. The subset here: CD45RA-negative fraction. These receptors all come from a man younger than 35 in good health. Some clones in this sample may be carry-over from other donors' samples.

The V and J genes are TRBV28 and TRBJ2-1; 9 bases are shared with TRBD1. With V trimmed by 5 bases and J by 4 bases, 3 bases remained unmatched. The CDR3 length is 14 residues. Germline lookup yields CDR1 MDHEN and CDR2 SYDVKM. The CDR3 loop reads CASSPGTGYNEQFF. The CDR3, as DNA: TGTGCCAGCAGTCCCGGGACAGGGTACAATGAGCAGTTCTTC. Based on the CDR3 plus reference TRBV28 and TRBJ2-1, the full variable domain is DVKVTQSSRYLVKRTGEKVFLECVQDMDHENMFWYRQDPGLGLRLIYFSYDVKMKEKGDIPEGYSVSREKKERFSLILESASTNQTSMYLCASSPGTGYNEQFFGPGTRLTVL.

J is TRBJ2-7 and V is TRBV9; no clear D. V was shortened by 0 bases and J by 2 bases, with 12 bases between the two germline ends. The CDR3 sequence is 15 residues long. Germline CDR1 reads SGDLS; CDR2 reads YYNGEE. In nucleotides, the CDR3 is TGTGCCAGCAGCGTAGCCGGGCAGGCCGCCTACGAGCAGTACTTC. Its translation: CASSVAGQAAYEQYF.

V gene TRBV7-3 combines with J gene TRBJ2-1; 14 bases align to TRBD2. The CDR3 has 15 amino acids. J was trimmed by 12 bases and V by 2 bases; bases with no gene match: 6. The germline gives CDR1 SGHTA, CDR2 FQGTGA. DNA for the CDR3: TGTGCCAGCAGCTTAGGACTAGCGGGAGGATCAGTGCAGTTCTTC. Translating gives CASSLGLAGGSVQFF.